These 32 T cell receptor beta chains share one sample of origin, sequenced in a study of monozygotic twins with inflammatory bowel disease. TCRdb processed the 5' RACE reads again and assigns one entry to each CDR3 protein, with no DNA. The sample holds approximately 200,000 distinct CDR3 sequences. The specimen was blood. The receptors derive from a human donor with ulcerative colitis or Crohn's disease, or a healthy co-twin of an affected twin (not recorded which).

V usage is TRBV7-2 and J usage is TRBJ2-1. This CDR3 has 12 residues. Germline CDR1 reads SGHTA; CDR2 reads FQGNSA. CDR3 sequence: CASTLAGNEQFF.

J is TRBJ2-6 and V is TRBV5-1; as DNA is missing, the TRBD1 call by TCRdb cannot be tested. Germline V gene lookup returns CDR1 SGHRS and CDR2 YFSETQ. The CDR3 sequence is 15 residues long. Here the CDR3 reads CASSLEGKGANVLTF. Using reference TRBV5-1 and TRBJ2-6 for the parts outside the CDR3, the full variable domain is KAGVTQTPRYLIKTRGQQVTLSCSPISGHRSVSWYQQTPGQGLQFLFEYFSETQRNKGNFPGRFSGRQFSNSRSEMNVSTLELGDSALYLCASSLEGKGANVLTFGAGSRLTVL.

The V and J genes are TRBV4-3 and TRBJ2-7. Germline V gives CDR1 LGHNA, CDR2 YSLEER. CDR3 length: 13 residues. This chain's CDR3 is CASSLRGTDEQYF.

V usage is TRBV3-1 and J usage is TRBJ1-4; TCRdb proposes TRBD1, but this gene call is untestable without DNA. The CDR3 spans 15 residues. Per the germline V gene, CDR1 is LGHDT and CDR2 is YNNKEL (reference sequence). The CDR3 loop is CASSHGDRENEKLFF.

The chain combines TRBV6-1 with TRBJ2-5; TCRdb's D call, TRBD2, is unchecked because there is no DNA. Germline V gives CDR1 MNHNS, CDR2 SASEGT. The CDR3 contains 12 residues. This CDR3 reads CATSGGWETQYF.

J is TRBJ1-1 and V is TRBV7-6; TCRdb's D call, TRBD1, is unchecked because there is no DNA. CDR3 size: 16 residues. Per the germline V gene, CDR1 is SGHVS and CDR2 is FNYEAQ. CDR3 in amino acids: CASSLARQGGGTEAFF.

The chain recombines TRBV29-1 with TRBJ2-1. The CDR3 contains 14 residues. Per germline, CDR1 SQVTM and CDR2 ANQGSEA. CDR3 residues: CSVEDRGPYNEQFF.

V is TRBV12-5 and J is TRBJ2-1. The CDR3 spans 18 residues. Germline values: CDR1 LGHNT, CDR2 FRNRAP. The CDR3: CASGLALNDRIERDEQFF. The full variable domain, in which reference TRBV12-5 and TRBJ2-1 provide the parts outside the CDR3, is DARVTQTPRHKVTEMGQEVTMRCQPILGHNTVFWYRQTMMQGLELLAYFRNRAPLDDSGMPKDRFSAEMPDATLATLKIQPSEPRDSAVYFCASGLALNDRIERDEQFFGPGTRLTVL.

The chain uses TRBV7-6 and TRBJ2-5; TCRdb lists TRBD2, though no DNA is available to test this call. There are 16 residues in the CDR3. Per the germline V gene, CDR1 is SGHVS and CDR2 is FNYEAQ. The chain's CDR3 is CASSPSGLAGAGTQYF.

The genes are TRBV5-1 and TRBJ2-7. From germline, CDR1 is SGHRS and CDR2 YFSETQ. CDR3 size: 13 residues. This chain's CDR3 is CASSLDVYYEQYF.

The V gene is TRBV3-1, the J gene TRBJ2-3; the D call of TRBD1 rests on TCRdb alone, since no DNA is present to check it. CDR1 is LGHDT and CDR2 is YNNKEL in the germline V gene (reference sequence). The CDR3 contains 14 residues. The CDR3 reads CASRDRGFSDTQYF.

The V gene is TRBV15, the J gene TRBJ2-2; the TRBD1 assignment by TCRdb is unverifiable without DNA. The germline gives CDR1 LNHNV, CDR2 YYDKDF (reference sequence). The CDR3 contains 16 residues. CDR3 residues: CATSRGTGPNTGELFF.

The V and J genes are TRBV6-5 and TRBJ1-4; the D call of TRBD1 rests on TCRdb alone, since no DNA is present to check it. The CDR3 extends over 15 amino acids. CDR1 and CDR2 from the germline V gene are MNHEY and SVGAGI. This CDR3 reads CASNKGGRNNEKLFF.

The chain has TRBV3-1 and TRBJ2-1; the TCRdb D gene call, TRBD1, has no DNA to confirm it. Germline values: CDR1 LGHDT, CDR2 YNNKEL (reference sequence). The CDR3 loop spans 14 amino acids. Here the CDR3 reads CASSLRVLDNEQFF.

The chain has TRBV27 and TRBJ2-2. The CDR3 is made up of 13 amino acids. Germline lookup yields CDR1 MNHEY and CDR2 SMNVEV (reference sequence). The chain's CDR3 is CASRRLNTGELFF.

The chain combines TRBV20-1 with TRBJ2-2; TCRdb selects TRBD2, and the lack of DNA leaves this call unchecked. The germline V gene has CDR1 DFQATT and CDR2 SNEGSKA (reference sequence). CDR3 length: 19 amino acids. The CDR3 sequence is CSALGFTALPFANTGELFF.

The chain joins TRBV27 to TRBJ1-4; with no DNA, the TCRdb D assignment of TRBD1 cannot be verified. There are 12 residues in the CDR3. The V gene's germline CDR1 is MNHEY and CDR2 SMNVEV (reference sequence). The CDR3: CASSPDREKLFF.

The rearrangement joins TRBV5-1 to TRBJ2-1; TCRdb returns TRBD2, unconfirmable since there is no DNA. The CDR3 runs 15 residues. CDR1 is SGHRS, CDR2 YFSETQ, per germline. The CDR3 here is CASSATSGSYNEQFF. Complete variable domain (other parts from reference TRBV5-1 and TRBJ2-1): KAGVTQTPRYLIKTRGQQVTLSCSPISGHRSVSWYQQTPGQGLQFLFEYFSETQRNKGNFPGRFSGRQFSNSRSEMNVSTLELGDSALYLCASSATSGSYNEQFFGPGTRLTVL.

This chain links TRBV6-1 with TRBJ2-2; TCRdb gives TRBD1 as the D gene, but with no DNA this cannot be confirmed. This CDR3 comprises 14 residues. Germline-derived CDR1 and CDR2 are MNHNS and SASEGT. The CDR3: CASMVGRVTGELFF.

This sequence joins TRBV5-1 and TRBJ1-1; TCRdb's assignment of TRBD1 cannot be checked, as there is no DNA. From germline, CDR1 is SGHRS and CDR2 YFSETQ. The CDR3 spans 14 residues. The CDR3 protein is CASSSKIRDTEAFF.

This rearrangement joins TRBV7-2 to TRBJ1-1; absent DNA, TCRdb's TRBD1 call cannot be checked. The CDR3 spans 16 residues. Germline V gene sequence: CDR1 SGHTA, CDR2 FQGNSA. The CDR3: CASSAAIQGRNTEAFF.

The chain employs TRBV18 and TRBJ1-1. Germline values: CDR1 KGHSH, CDR2 LQKENI. The CDR3 covers 13 residues. This CDR3 reads CASSPSLESEAFF.

The chain employs TRBV7-2 and TRBJ2-7; TCRdb names TRBD2, which stays unverified in the absence of DNA. The germline gives CDR1 SGHTA, CDR2 FQGNSA. CDR3 length: 15 residues. CDR3 protein: CASSSRTSGPWEQYF.

V usage is TRBV18 and J usage is TRBJ2-1; the TCRdb call, TRBD1, lacks DNA for checking. The germline V gene has CDR1 KGHSH and CDR2 LQKENI. This CDR3 spans 15 amino acids. CDR3 sequence: CASSPASIPSHEQFF.

This chain uses TRBV10-3 with TRBJ2-3; TCRdb proposes TRBD2, but this gene call is untestable without DNA. The CDR3 sequence is 15 residues long. CDR1 ENHRY and CDR2 SYGVKD come from the germline V gene. CDR3 amino acids: CATRRSGGGTDTQYF.

This chain joins TRBV6-5 and TRBJ1-1. The germline CDR1 and CDR2 sequences are MNHEY and SVGAGI. The CDR3 is made up of 12 amino acids. The CDR3 loop reads CASSPRREEAFF.

The chain recombines TRBV13 with TRBJ2-5; TCRdb proposes TRBD2, but this gene call is untestable without DNA. This CDR3 is built from 17 residues. The germline gives CDR1 PRHDT, CDR2 FYEKMQ (reference sequence). The CDR3 is CASSFLSWSGRGETQYF.

The V and J genes are TRBV29-1 and TRBJ2-1; absent DNA, TCRdb's TRBD1 call cannot be checked. This CDR3 is 16 amino acids long. CDR1 and CDR2 from the germline V gene are SQVTM and ANQGSEA. CDR3 in amino acids: CSVRGDLGQGGDEQFF.

This chain uses TRBV10-3 with TRBJ1-5; with no DNA, the TCRdb D assignment of TRBD1 cannot be verified. The CDR3 runs to 16 residues. Germline V gene data show CDR1 as ENHRY and CDR2 as SYGVKD. CDR3 amino acids: CAISAGQGVGNQPQHF.

The rearrangement links TRBV6-5 to TRBJ1-2; TCRdb's assignment of TRBD1 cannot be checked, as there is no DNA. Germline CDR1 is MNHEY and CDR2 is SVGAGI. The CDR3 is 13 residues long. The CDR3 protein is CASSYLSGGGYTF.

The genes are TRBV6-1 and TRBJ1-1. CDR3 size: 14 residues. Looked up from germline, CDR1 is MNHNS and CDR2 is SASEGT. CDR3 protein: CASRDFGPAFGAFF.

The rearrangement uses TRBV6-5 and TRBJ1-2; TCRdb returns TRBD1, unconfirmable since there is no DNA. From germline, CDR1 is MNHEY and CDR2 SVGAGI. The CDR3 is 16 residues long. The CDR3 sequence is CASSYTEPTGNYGYTF.